Each of the 28 T cell receptor beta chains below was sequenced from the same sample in a study of siplizumab effects on memory and regulatory T cells. Sequencing used immunoSEQ multiplex PCR; TCRdb keeps in-frame clones, though not all of them. The data contain more than 75,000 clones, 90% to 95% of them singletons. The specimen was CD8+ T cells sorted from blood. Receptor source: a human donor in good health.

The rearrangement joins TRBV6-1 to TRBJ2-5; D ambiguous. This CDR3 has 13 amino acids. The V and J ends lost 4 bases and 5 bases respectively, with 11 bases between them. Germline loops: CDR1 MNHNS, CDR2 SASEGT. The CDR3 loop reads CASSGFRWETQYF. CDR3 nucleotide sequence: TGTGCCAGCAGTGGCTTCCGGTGGGAGACCCAGTACTTC.

The chain links TRBV5-1 to TRBJ2-2; D call uncertain. CDR3 size: 13 residues. V lost 5 bases and J 1 base, leaving 6 bases between the germline ends. Germline loops: CDR1 SGHRS, CDR2 YFSETQ. CDR3 DNA sequence: TGCGCCAGCAGTAGGGAGAACACCGGGGAGCTGTTTTTT. This codes for CASSRENTGELFF.

This chain uses TRBV4-1 with TRBJ2-7; 7 bases align to TRBD2. CDR1 MGHRA and CDR2 YSYEKL come from the germline V gene. J gave up 2 bases and V 3 bases, and 13 bases lay outside the gene matches. The CDR3 sequence is 17 residues long. CDR3 protein: CASSHWLAESTAYEQYF. The CDR3 bases are TGCGCCAGCAGCCACTGGCTAGCGGAGTCAACAGCCTACGAGCAGTACTTC.

J is TRBJ1-4 and V is TRBV5-1, with D hard to call. The germline V and J ends were trimmed by 4 bases and 4 bases, with 14 bases remaining between them. From germline, CDR1 is SGHRS and CDR2 YFSETQ. The CDR3 totals 15 residues. CDR3 DNA sequence: TGCGCCAGCAGCCCGTTCCCGGGCCGTAATGAAAAACTGTTTTTT. Its protein is CASSPFPGRNEKLFF.

This chain connects TRBV6-5 to TRBJ2-3, with unresolved D. The ends were cut back, 6 bases at V and 7 bases at J, with 8 bases in the middle. The CDR3 covers 11 residues. Germline V lookup: CDR1 MNHEY, CDR2 SVGAGI. This CDR3 is CASSYSYTQYF. CDR3 nucleotide sequence: TGTGCCAGCAGCTACAGCTATACGCAGTATTTT.

The J gene is TRBJ1-1, the V gene TRBV7-9; a possible D gene is TRBD1 (6 bases). V dropped 5 bases and J dropped 6 bases, with 10 bases sitting between them. This CDR3 region has 12 residues. Germline CDR1 is SEHNR and CDR2 is FQNEAQ (reference sequence). This chain's CDR3 is CASSGQGSEAFF. The CDR3 nucleotides read TGTGCCAGCAGCGGGCAGGGGTCTGAAGCTTTCTTT.

The CDR3 is CASSLGPGLGTYEQYF. CDR3 DNA: TGTGCCAGCAGCTTGGGCCCGGGACTAGGGACCTACGAGCAGTACTTC. V usage is TRBV13 and J usage is TRBJ2-7, with 8 nucleotides matching TRBD2. Trimming took 3 bases from V and 2 from J; bases not matched to a gene: 9. Germline assignment: CDR1 PRHDT and CDR2 FYEKMQ (reference sequence). This CDR3 spans 16 amino acids.

The chain employs TRBV27 and TRBJ1-2, with TRBD1 matching over 7 bases. The junction had 16 bases not matched to a gene; V was cut back by 7 bases and J by 2 bases. The CDR3 spans 17 residues. Germline loops: CDR1 MNHEY, CDR2 SMNVEV (reference sequence). The CDR3 region is CASTKLSGDRLNYGYTF. CDR3 sequence (DNA): TGTGCCAGCACCAAATTATCCGGGGACAGATTAAACTATGGCTACACCTTC.

CDR3 region: CASSLGTSGYNEQFF. The CDR3, as DNA: TGTGCCAGCAGCCTCGGGACTAGCGGCTACAATGAGCAGTTCTTC. J is TRBJ2-1 and V is TRBV11-3; 11 bases align to TRBD2. Germline lookup yields CDR1 SGHNT and CDR2 YENEEA. The J segment lost 3 bases and the V segment lost 5 bases, leaving 3 bases of the junction unmatched. This CDR3 is 15 amino acids long.

The chain recombines TRBV19 with TRBJ2-1, with TRBD1 matching over 8 bases. The length of the CDR3 is 15 residues. Germline CDR1 is LNHDA and CDR2 is SQIVND (reference sequence). The V segment lost 4 bases and the J segment 2 bases; nucleotides outside the gene matches: 4. CDR3 loop: CASSRSGGTYNEQFF. In DNA, the CDR3 is TGTGCCAGTAGTAGATCAGGGGGCACCTACAATGAGCAGTTCTTC.

This rearrangement joins TRBV19 to TRBJ2-1; maybe TRBD2 (5 bases). This CDR3 contains 14 residues. The V gene's germline CDR1 is LNHDA and CDR2 SQIVND (reference sequence). Between the trimmed V and J ends, which lost 1 base and 5 bases, there was a span of 9 bases. CDR3 protein: CASSIGSSNNEQFF. As DNA, the CDR3 is TGTGCCAGTAGTATAGGATCTAGCAACAATGAGCAGTTCTTC. The variable domain in full, completed from reference TRBV19 and TRBJ2-1, reads DGGITQSPKYLFRKEGQNVTLSCEQNLNHDAMYWYRQDPGQGLRLIYYSQIVNDFQKGDIAEGYSVSREKKESFPLTVTSAQKNPTAFYLCASSIGSSNNEQFFGPGTRLTVL.

V gene TRBV9 combines with J gene TRBJ2-4, with D possibly being TRBD1 or TRBD2 (8 bases each). This CDR3 has 14 amino acids. Germline V gene sequence: CDR1 SGDLS, CDR2 YYNGEE. V was trimmed by 0 bases and J by 11 bases, leaving 15 bases between them. This CDR3 is CASSVGSGDRFQYF. The CDR3 DNA sequence: TGTGCCAGCAGCGTAGGTAGCGGGGACAGGTTTCAGTACTTC.

The V call is TRBV30, the J call TRBJ1-5; no reliable D call. Germline V gives CDR1 GTSNPN, CDR2 SVGIG (reference sequence). This CDR3 is built from 13 residues. V was shortened by 5 bases and J by 2 bases, with 10 bases between the two germline ends. CDR3 sequence reads: CAWSLMGNQPQHF. CDR3 nucleotides: TGTGCCTGGTCCCTTATGGGCAATCAGCCCCAGCATTTT.

This chain uses TRBV5-6 with TRBJ1-6; 8 bases are shared with TRBD1. Germline CDR1 SGHDT, CDR2 YYEEEE. The V and J ends lost 3 bases and 6 bases, in that order; junction bases with no gene match: 8. The CDR3 has 16 residues. CDR3 region: CASSSGDRGGNSPLHF. DNA for the CDR3: TGTGCCAGCAGCTCCGGAGACAGGGGAGGTAATTCACCCCTCCACTTT. Full variable domain (remainder filled in from reference TRBV5-6 and TRBJ1-6): DAGVTQSPTHLIKTRGQQVTLRCSPKSGHDTVSWYQQALGQGPQFIFQYYEEEERQRGNFPDRFSGHQFPNYSSELNVNALLLGDSALYLCASSSGDRGGNSPLHFGNGTRLTVT.

The chain couples TRBV5-1 to TRBJ2-4; D is ambiguous. The germline V and J ends were trimmed by 5 bases and 1 base, with 19 bases remaining between them. This CDR3 region has 17 residues. Germline V gene lookup returns CDR1 SGHRS and CDR2 YFSETQ. This CDR3 reads CASRPSDGLGAKNIQYF. CDR3 in DNA: TGCGCCAGCAGGCCCTCAGACGGGCTCGGCGCCAAAAACATTCAGTACTTC. The full variable domain, with the rest looked up from reference TRBV5-1 and TRBJ2-4, is KAGVTQTPRYLIKTRGQQVTLSCSPISGHRSVSWYQQTPGQGLQFLFEYFSETQRNKGNFPGRFSGRQFSNSRSEMNVSTLELGDSALYLCASRPSDGLGAKNIQYFGAGTRLSVL.

This chain connects TRBV2 to TRBJ1-1; no clear D gene. This CDR3 spans 14 amino acids. CDR1 is SNHLY and CDR2 is FYNNEI in the germline V gene. V lost 6 bases, J lost 2 bases, and 13 bases lay in between. CDR3 sequence: CASRENGDNTEAFF. In DNA form, the CDR3 reads TGTGCCAGCAGAGAGAATGGAGACAACACTGAAGCTTTCTTT.

The chain links TRBV6-6 to TRBJ2-3; D perhaps matches TRBD1 (5 bases). Trimming cost V 7 bases and J 6 bases, with 14 bases left between them. This CDR3 is built from 13 residues. CDR1 is MNHNY, CDR2 SVGAGI, per germline (reference sequence). This CDR3 is CASTLTDQDTQYF. The CDR3 bases are TGTGCCAGCACCCTGACAGATCAGGATACGCAGTATTTT.

V and J are TRBV7-6 and TRBJ2-2; D unclear. The CDR3 consists of 13 residues. Germline lookup yields CDR1 SGHVS and CDR2 FNYEAQ. V lost 1 base and J 3 bases, leaving 3 bases between the germline ends. The CDR3 loop is CASSLGDTGELFF. Written as DNA, the CDR3 is TGTGCCAGCAGCTTAGGCGACACCGGGGAGCTGTTTTTT.

This chain links TRBV13 with TRBJ2-1; the match to TRBD2 covers 7 bases. Per the germline V gene, CDR1 is PRHDT and CDR2 is FYEKMQ (reference sequence). This CDR3 has 17 residues. The junction had 7 bases not matched to a gene; V was cut back by 2 bases and J by 0 bases. The CDR3, as DNA: TGTGCCAGCAGCTTATGGGGGGGGACCAGCTCCTACAATGAGCAGTTCTTC. It is translated as CASSLWGGTSSYNEQFF. The full variable domain, with the rest looked up from reference TRBV13 and TRBJ2-1, is AAGVIQSPRHLIKEKRETATLKCYPIPRHDTVYWYQQGPGQDPQFLISFYEKMQSDKGSIPDRFSAQQFSDYHSELNMSSLELGDSALYFCASSLWGGTSSYNEQFFGPGTRLTVL.

In this sample, this clone turned up once. The chain is built from TRBV6-6 and TRBJ1-2; D remains unclear. The germline V gene encodes CDR1 MNHNY and CDR2 SVGAGI (reference sequence). The CDR3 totals 12 residues. Trimming removed 3 bases at V and 2 bases at J, with 4 bases between. CDR3 sequence: CASSYPNYGYTF. The CDR3 DNA sequence: TGTGCCAGCAGTTATCCGAACTATGGCTACACCTTC.

The chain is built from TRBV6-6 and TRBJ2-2, with D unclear. Germline V lookup: CDR1 MNHNY, CDR2 SVGAGI (reference sequence). The CDR3 totals 14 residues. V lost 4 bases and J lost 1, with 7 bases in between. CDR3 in DNA: TGTGCCAGCAGTTGGTCGCAGAACACCGGGGAGCTGTTTTTT. Amino acids: CASSWSQNTGELFF.

This clone showed up just once. The chain links TRBV11-2 to TRBJ1-1, with D hard to call. CDR1 and CDR2 from the germline V gene are SGHAT and FQNNGV. This CDR3 spans 12 amino acids. V was trimmed by 6 bases and J by 1 base, leaving 6 bases between them. The CDR3 sequence: CASRAGNTEAFF. The CDR3 region has the DNA TGTGCCAGCAGAGCAGGGAACACTGAAGCTTTCTTT.

The rearrangement uses TRBV11-3 and TRBJ1-1; possible D gene TRBD1, 5 bases. The CDR3 is 13 amino acids. Trimming pared 1 base from V and 8 bases from J, leaving 11 bases between. Germline CDR1 reads SGHNT; CDR2 reads YENEEA. CDR3 protein: CASSLGWDGEAFF. CDR3 DNA: TGTGCCAGCAGCTTAGGGTGGGACGGCGAAGCTTTCTTT.

The V call is TRBV7-6, the J call TRBJ1-5; 7 bases agree with TRBD1. The CDR3 contains 16 residues. Germline assignment: CDR1 SGHVS and CDR2 FNYEAQ. J gave up 4 bases and V 5 bases, and 11 bases lay outside the gene matches. Here the CDR3 reads CASSPRAGGENQPQHF. The CDR3 DNA reads TGTGCCAGCAGCCCCCGGGCAGGGGGGGAAAATCAGCCCCAGCATTTT.

This clone was detected only once. The J gene is TRBJ2-6, the V gene TRBV5-6; D not certain. The V and J ends lost 8 bases and 0 bases respectively, with 12 bases between them. This CDR3 is 15 amino acids long. Germline V gene lookup returns CDR1 SGHDT and CDR2 YYEEEE. As DNA, the CDR3 is TGTGCCAGTAACATAGCCTACTCTGGGGCCAACGTCCTGACTTTC. Amino acids: CASNIAYSGANVLTF. Filled out from reference TRBV5-6 and TRBJ2-6, the complete variable domain reads DAGVTQSPTHLIKTRGQQVTLRCSPKSGHDTVSWYQQALGQGPQFIFQYYEEEERQRGNFPDRFSGHQFPNYSSELNVNALLLGDSALYLCASNIAYSGANVLTFGAGSRLTVL.

The chain couples TRBV11-2 to TRBJ1-3, with D possibly matching TRBD1 (6 bases). Germline lookup yields CDR1 SGHAT and CDR2 FQNNGV. V lost 5 bases and J lost 0, with 14 bases in between. CDR3 length: 16 amino acids. CDR3 sequence: CASSLKTGRSGNTIYF. CDR3 sequence (DNA): TGTGCCAGCAGCCTGAAGACAGGCCGCTCTGGAAACACCATATATTTT.

The gene calls are TRBV27 and TRBJ2-1; 7 bases fit TRBD2. CDR3 length: 16 amino acids. J lost 0 bases, V lost 6 bases, and 8 bases had no gene match. Germline CDR1 is MNHEY and CDR2 is SMNVEV (reference sequence). The CDR3 nucleotides read TGTGCCAGCAGCATACTAGCGCCTCGCTCCTACAATGAGCAGTTCTTC. Its protein product is CASSILAPRSYNEQFF.

The gene calls are TRBV9 and TRBJ2-5; D is unclear. Trimming shortened V by 3 bases and J by 1 base, and 10 bases separated the two germline ends. This CDR3 has 14 residues. CDR1 and CDR2 (germline): SGDLS, YYNGEE. In DNA, the CDR3 is TGTGCCAGCAGCGAAGCCGGAACCCAAGAGACCCAGTACTTC. It codes for CASSEAGTQETQYF.